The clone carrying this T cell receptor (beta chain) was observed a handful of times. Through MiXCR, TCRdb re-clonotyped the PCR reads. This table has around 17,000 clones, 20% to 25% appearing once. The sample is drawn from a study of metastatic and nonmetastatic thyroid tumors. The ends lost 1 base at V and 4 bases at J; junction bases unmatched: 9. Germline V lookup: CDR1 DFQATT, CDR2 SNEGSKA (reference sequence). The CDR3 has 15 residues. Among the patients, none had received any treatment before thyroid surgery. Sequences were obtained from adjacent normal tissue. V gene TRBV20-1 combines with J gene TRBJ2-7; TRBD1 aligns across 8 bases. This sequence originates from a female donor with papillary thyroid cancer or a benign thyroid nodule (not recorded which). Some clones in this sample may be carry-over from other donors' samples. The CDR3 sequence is CSARGPQGAWYEQYF. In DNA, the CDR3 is TGCAGTGCTAGAGGGCCCCAGGGGGCATGGTACGAGCAGTACTTC.